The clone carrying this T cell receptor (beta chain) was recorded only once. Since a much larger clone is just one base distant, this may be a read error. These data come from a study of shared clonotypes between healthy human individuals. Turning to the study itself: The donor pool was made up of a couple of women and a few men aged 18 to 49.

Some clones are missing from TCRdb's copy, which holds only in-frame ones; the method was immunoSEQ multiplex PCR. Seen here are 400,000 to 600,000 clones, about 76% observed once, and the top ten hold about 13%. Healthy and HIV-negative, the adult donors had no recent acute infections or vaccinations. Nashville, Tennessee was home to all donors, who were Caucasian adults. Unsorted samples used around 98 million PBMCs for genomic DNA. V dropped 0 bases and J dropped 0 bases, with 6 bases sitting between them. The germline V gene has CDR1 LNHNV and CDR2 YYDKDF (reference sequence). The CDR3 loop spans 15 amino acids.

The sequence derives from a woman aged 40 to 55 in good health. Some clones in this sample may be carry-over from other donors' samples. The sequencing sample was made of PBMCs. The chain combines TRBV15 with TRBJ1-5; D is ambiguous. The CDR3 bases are TGTGCCACCAGCAGAGATCGGAGTAGCAATCAGCCCCAGCATTTT. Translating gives CATSRDRSSNQPQHF.